The 22 T cell receptor beta chains in this list originate from one sample, sequenced in a study of blood T cell repertoires in COVID-19. The protocol was immunoSEQ multiplex PCR, while the TCRdb copy is restricted to in-frame clones and leaves out a portion. The sample carries about 200,000 clones, approximately 87% recorded once. Source material: peripheral blood. The receptors originated from a man in his fifties or sixties who had recovered from COVID-19.

V is TRBV30 and J is TRBJ1-5, with TRBD1 matching 8 bases. From germline, CDR1 is GTSNPN and CDR2 SVGIG (reference sequence). The CDR3 extends over 13 amino acids. J was trimmed by 9 bases and V by 2 bases; bases with no gene match: 6. CDR3 protein: CAWSPGGDGPQHF. As DNA, the CDR3 is TGTGCCTGGAGTCCAGGGGGCGATGGGCCCCAGCATTTT.

This clone has only one observation. The rearrangement links TRBV7-2 to TRBJ2-5, with D maybe TRBD2 (6 bases). The V and J ends lost 1 base and 7 bases respectively, with 19 bases between them. This CDR3 comprises 16 residues. Germline V gives CDR1 SGHTA, CDR2 FQGNSA. The CDR3: CASSLEGFLGRGTQYF. The CDR3 bases are TGTGCCAGCAGCTTAGAAGGTTTCCTGGGGCGGGGGACCCAGTACTTC. Supplemented by reference TRBV7-2 and TRBJ2-5, the full variable domain reads GAGVSQSPSNKVTEKGKDVELRCDPISGHTALYWYRQSLGQGLEFLIYFQGNSAPDKSGLPSDRFSAERTGGSVSTLTIQRTQQEDSAVYLCASSLEGFLGRGTQYFGPGTRLLVL.

The rearrangement links TRBV7-9 to TRBJ2-3; 13 positions agree with TRBD2. V was pared by 9 bases and J by 1 base, with 4 bases of the junction left unmatched. The CDR3 has 15 residues. Germline assignment: CDR1 SEHNR and CDR2 FQNEAQ (reference sequence). DNA for the CDR3: TGTGCCAGGACCGGGACTAGCGGGGGCACAGATACGCAGTATTTT. This gives the protein CARTGTSGGTDTQYF.

This clone was seen a single time. The V and J genes are TRBV28 and TRBJ2-1; 11 bases agree with TRBD2. This CDR3 region has 16 residues. V shed 7 bases and J 3 bases; nucleotides not matched to a gene: 8. Looked up from germline, CDR1 is MDHEN and CDR2 is SYDVKM. The CDR3, as DNA: TGTGCCAGCACCAGGATAGCGGGAGGGCGCTACAATGAGCAGTTCTTC. Translated, it gives CASTRIAGGRYNEQFF.

The rearrangement uses TRBV18 and TRBJ2-2, with 14 bases that match TRBD2. CDR1 and CDR2 (germline): KGHSH, LQKENI. Unmatched junction bases numbered 13, after V lost 6 bases and J lost 4 bases. The CDR3 is 19 amino acids. In DNA, the CDR3 is TGTGCCAGCTCCCAGCTACCGACTAGCGGGAGGGCTTTCACCGGGGAGCTGTTTTTT. Translation: CASSQLPTSGRAFTGELFF. Combining the CDR3 with reference TRBV18 and TRBJ2-2 gives the whole variable domain NAGVMQNPRHLVRRRGQEARLRCSPMKGHSHVYWYRQLPEEGLKFMVYLQKENIIDESGMPKERFSAEFPKEGPSILRIQQVVRGDSAAYFCASSQLPTSGRAFTGELFFGEGSRLTVL.

The rearrangement joins TRBV5-1 to TRBJ1-1; no clear D. The V gene's germline CDR1 is SGHRS and CDR2 YFSETQ. The CDR3 spans 14 residues. Trimming took 3 bases from V and 1 from J, leaving 10 bases between them. CDR3: CASSSEQTNTEAFF. CDR3 coding DNA: TGCGCCAGCAGCTCCGAACAAACGAACACTGAAGCTTTCTTT.

This sequence joins TRBV11-3 and TRBJ2-2; 8 positions agree with TRBD1. Germline V gives CDR1 SGHNT, CDR2 YENEEA. J was trimmed by 1 base and V by 6 bases; bases with no gene match: 4. CDR3 length: 15 residues. CDR3 amino acids: CASRFGTGNTGELFF. CDR3 nucleotides: TGTGCCAGCAGATTCGGGACAGGGAACACCGGGGAGCTGTTTTTT.

This clone was seen a single time. The CDR3 nucleotides are TGTGCCAGCAGCCCACCTCCGAGCTCCTACGAGCAGTACTTC. This codes for CASSPPPSSYEQYF. V and J are TRBV7-2 and TRBJ2-7, with D unclear. The CDR3 runs 14 residues. From germline, CDR1 is SGHTA and CDR2 FQGNSA. V lost 5 bases, J lost 0 bases, and 11 bases lay in between.

The V and J genes are TRBV19 and TRBJ1-2, with D maybe TRBD1 (6 bases). The germline gives CDR1 LNHDA, CDR2 SQIVND (reference sequence). This CDR3 comprises 16 residues. Trimming pared 7 bases from V and 7 bases from J, leaving 25 bases between. CDR3 nucleotide sequence: TGTGCCAGTATTAGGGGCGCGGACCCAAGGGGGTCTGGCTACACCTTC. It codes for CASIRGADPRGSGYTF.

The CDR3 DNA follows: TGTGCTAGTGGTGCACCACGTGGAGGGCCGGATACCGGGGAGCTGTTTTTT. This gives the protein CASGAPRGGPDTGELFF. The chain has TRBV12-5 and TRBJ2-2; perhaps TRBD2 as D (6 bases). V was pared by 5 bases and J by 5 bases, with 21 bases between. CDR1 and CDR2 from the germline V gene are LGHNT and FRNRAP. CDR3 length: 17 amino acids.

This chain uses TRBV18 with TRBJ1-2; TRBD1 aligns across 7 bases. CDR1 and CDR2 (germline): KGHSH, LQKENI. The length of the CDR3 is 15 residues. After removal of 4 bases from V and 4 bases from J, the junction contained 9 bases not matched to a gene. CDR3 amino acids: CASSREGGAGYGYTF. In nucleotides, the CDR3 is TGTGCCAGCTCACGGGAAGGGGGCGCTGGCTATGGCTACACCTTC.

V and J are TRBV15 and TRBJ1-3; 8 bases are a match to TRBD1. The CDR3 length is 15 residues. Germline V gene sequence: CDR1 LNHNV, CDR2 YYDKDF (reference sequence). V lost 3 bases to trimming and J lost 3 bases; unmatched junction nucleotides: 4. The chain's CDR3 is CATSSPGGVGNTIYF. Here the CDR3 DNA reads TGTGCCACCAGCAGCCCAGGGGGCGTTGGAAACACCATATATTTT.

This chain uses TRBV4-1 with TRBJ2-7, with 7 bases fitting TRBD2. After removal of 1 base from V and 3 bases from J, the junction contained 15 bases not matched to a gene. The CDR3 runs to 18 residues. Per the germline V gene, CDR1 is MGHRA and CDR2 is YSYEKL. This CDR3 reads CASSQVGGLAELYYEQYF. The CDR3 bases are TGCGCCAGCAGCCAAGTGGGGGGTCTAGCGGAACTATACTACGAGCAGTACTTC.

This clone was seen just once. The V and J genes are TRBV28 and TRBJ2-7; D is unresolved. Trimming cost V 2 bases and J 0 bases, with 8 bases left between them. Germline CDR1 reads MDHEN; CDR2 reads SYDVKM. CDR3 length: 14 amino acids. The CDR3 DNA sequence: TGTGCCAGCAGTTTACACGACATCTCCTACGAGCAGTACTTC. It translates to CASSLHDISYEQYF.

This chain links TRBV7-8 with TRBJ2-7; maybe TRBD1 (6 bases). The CDR3 sequence is 11 residues long. Trimming removed 5 bases from V and 10 bases from J, with 12 bases in between. The germline gives CDR1 SGHVS, CDR2 FQNEAQ. This CDR3 reads CASSVQGRQYF. For the CDR3, the DNA is TGTGCCAGCAGCGTACAGGGTCGCCAGTACTTC.

This clone was picked up one time. This chain uses TRBV2 with TRBJ2-1, with 12 positions matching TRBD2. The CDR3 covers 14 residues. Per germline, CDR1 SNHLY and CDR2 FYNNEI. Trimming cost V 6 bases and J 7 bases; bases outside gene matches: 4. The CDR3 loop reads CASRRLAGANEQFF. For the CDR3, the DNA is TGTGCCAGCAGACGACTAGCGGGAGCTAATGAGCAGTTCTTC.

The V call is TRBV5-6, the J call TRBJ2-7; 7 positions match TRBD1. V was pared by 6 bases and J by 5 bases, with 11 bases of the junction left unmatched. This CDR3 region has 14 residues. Germline-derived CDR1 and CDR2 are SGHDT and YYEEEE. CDR3 amino acids: CASIYRGIKDEQYF. The CDR3 bases are TGTGCCAGCATATACAGGGGCATTAAGGACGAGCAGTACTTC.

The rearrangement joins TRBV5-4 to TRBJ1-5; D may be TRBD1 (6 bases). The germline V gene has CDR1 SGHNT and CDR2 YYREEE (reference sequence). Trimming took 0 bases from V and 9 from J, leaving 16 bases between them. The CDR3 length is 15 residues. The DNA of the CDR3 is TGTGCCAGCAGCTTGGCAGGGGTCAGTGGGGGGCCCCAGCATTTT. As protein: CASSLAGVSGGPQHF. The entire variable domain, with the rest obtained from reference TRBV5-4 and TRBJ1-5, is as follows: ETGVTQSPTHLIKTRGQQVTLRCSSQSGHNTVSWYQQALGQGPQFIFQYYREEENGRGNFPPRFSGLQFPNYSSELNVNALELDDSALYLCASSLAGVSGGPQHFGDGTRLSIL.

The chain couples TRBV4-1 to TRBJ1-2; 12 bases map to TRBD1. CDR1 is MGHRA and CDR2 is YSYEKL in the germline V gene. V lost 1 base to trimming and J lost 1 base; unmatched junction nucleotides: 4. CDR3 length: 17 residues. The CDR3 region is CASSQVGQGANNYGYTF. In DNA, the CDR3 is TGCGCCAGCAGCCAAGTGGGACAGGGGGCTAATAACTATGGCTACACCTTC.

The chain carries TRBV10-3 and TRBJ2-3; D is possibly TRBD2 (6 bases). CDR3 length: 14 amino acids. V lost 6 bases to trimming and J lost 5 bases, with 15 bases between them. Germline V lookup: CDR1 ENHRY, CDR2 SYGVKD. The CDR3 DNA reads TGTGCCATCAGCGGAGCGGGTCAACTAGATACGCAGTATTTT. Residues: CAISGAGQLDTQYF.

The J gene is TRBJ2-3, the V gene TRBV27; maybe TRBD2 (5 bases). Germline loops: CDR1 MNHEY, CDR2 SMNVEV (reference sequence). This CDR3 is 14 amino acids long. Trimming removed 6 bases at V and 0 bases at J, with 10 bases between. CDR3 residues: CASSSGLSTDTQYF. CDR3 DNA sequence: TGTGCCAGCAGCTCAGGACTCAGCACAGATACGCAGTATTTT.

This clone was picked up one time. CDR3 in amino acids: CASSEYGGKGVNEQFF. DNA of the CDR3: TGCGCCAGCAGTGAGTATGGCGGGAAAGGGGTCAATGAGCAGTTCTTC. The V and J genes are TRBV10-2 and TRBJ2-1; D is possibly TRBD2 (6 bases). V lost 1 base and J lost 6, with 16 bases in between. The CDR3 runs to 16 residues. Germline values: CDR1 WSHSY, CDR2 SAAADI.